These 14 T cell receptor beta chains were sequenced from one sample in a study of T cell repertoires in cytomegalovirus infection. TCRdb called the reads again in MiXCR, with one record for every CDR3 protein. The sample consists of about a million distinct CDR3 sequences, roughly a third of them appearing once. What these receptors recognize is not known. The sequencing used cultured CD8+ T cells from PBMCs, collected from culture after CMV antigen stimulation. The receptors shown here come from a human donor in good health (CMV status not recorded). Some clones in this sample may be carry-over from other donors' samples.

This clonotype was found many times. The J gene is TRBJ2-3, the V gene TRBV9, with TRBD2 as a possible D gene (6 bases). The CDR3 contains 17 residues. Germline V CDR1 and CDR2: SGDLS, YYNGEE. Deletions cut 0 bases from V and 1 base from J, with 15 bases between. CDR3 coding DNA: TGTGCCAGCAGCGTAGCGGCAGGTCCGGGGGGCACAGATACGCAGTATTTT. Protein: CASSVAAGPGGTDTQYF.

This clonotype has a handful of counts. This chain links TRBV2 with TRBJ2-7; perhaps TRBD1 as D (6 bases). This CDR3 has 15 amino acids. Germline V CDR1 and CDR2: SNHLY, FYNNEI. V gave up 6 bases and J gave up 5 bases, with 20 bases separating them. Here the CDR3 DNA reads TGTGCCAGCAGGAACAGGGTACTCCTGATAGACGAGCAGTACTTC. Protein sequence: CASRNRVLLIDEQYF.

This clonotype was counted only a few times. The rearrangement joins TRBV19 to TRBJ1-4; D is undetermined. Deletions cut 2 bases from V and 7 bases from J, with 11 bases between. CDR1 is LNHDA and CDR2 is SQIVND in the germline V gene (reference sequence). The CDR3 loop spans 14 amino acids. CDR3 in amino acids: CASSITTRGEKLFF. DNA of the CDR3: TGTGCCAGTAGTATAACCACCCGGGGTGAAAAACTGTTTTTT.

The chain is built from TRBV6-5 and TRBJ2-7; 13 positions match TRBD2. The trim removed 6 bases at V and 3 bases at J, leaving 5 bases unmatched. The CDR3 has 15 amino acids. Germline CDR1 is MNHEY and CDR2 is SVGAGI. The CDR3 DNA sequence: TGTGCCAGCAGCTGGACTAGCGGGGGTTTCTACGAGCAGTACTTC. Translation: CASSWTSGGFYEQYF.

The chain combines TRBV5-1 with TRBJ2-7, with TRBD1 matching 8 bases. The CDR3 runs to 17 residues. V dropped 4 bases and J dropped 5; count of bases not matched to a gene: 17. Germline lookup yields CDR1 SGHRS and CDR2 YFSETQ. CDR3 in amino acids: CASSPTGQGFGSNEQYV. For the CDR3, the DNA is TGCGCCAGCAGCCCCACCGGACAGGGCTTCGGATCGAACGAGCAGTACGTC.

This clonotype has only one observation. The chain carries TRBV29-1 and TRBJ1-2; 7 bases map to TRBD1. This CDR3 comprises 13 residues. Losses at the gene ends were 7 bases for V and 5 bases for J; bases not matched to a gene: 10. Germline values: CDR1 SQVTM, CDR2 ANQGSEA. Written as DNA, the CDR3 is TGCAGCGACCGGGACAGAAATAGTTATGGCTACACCTTC. It yields the protein CSDRDRNSYGYTF.

V gene TRBV28 combines with J gene TRBJ1-1; D unresolved. There are 14 residues in the CDR3. V was trimmed by 7 bases and J by 3 bases, leaving 15 bases between them. Germline V CDR1 and CDR2: MDHEN, SYDVKM. CDR3 region: CASTSVGVDTEAFF. In nucleotides, the CDR3 is TGTGCCAGCACTTCAGTTGGGGTTGACACTGAAGCTTTCTTT.

The chain joins TRBV19 to TRBJ2-1; no firm D call. CDR1 is LNHDA, CDR2 SQIVND, per germline (reference sequence). This CDR3 has 14 residues. The V gene lost 10 bases and the J gene lost 0 bases, with 13 bases spanning the gap. CDR3 coding DNA: TGTGCCACCCAACAGACGAGCTCCTACAATGAGCAGTTCTTC. This gives the protein CATQQTSSYNEQFF. The full variable domain, in which reference TRBV19 and TRBJ2-1 provide the parts outside the CDR3, is DGGITQSPKYLFRKEGQNVTLSCEQNLNHDAMYWYRQDPGQGLRLIYYSQIVNDFQKGDIAEGYSVSREKKESFPLTVTSAQKNPTAFYLCATQQTSSYNEQFFGPGTRLTVL.

The rearrangement joins TRBV7-3 to TRBJ1-1, with D possibly being TRBD1 (5 bases). V gave up 0 bases and J gave up 11 bases, with 10 bases separating them. The CDR3 spans 12 residues. From germline, CDR1 is SGHTA and CDR2 FQGTGA. CDR3 nucleotide sequence: TGTGCCAGCAGCTTAACCCCGGGGGAGGCTTTCTTT. Protein sequence: CASSLTPGEAFF.

This clonotype was counted only a few times. The rearrangement links TRBV6-6 to TRBJ1-5, with 7 positions matching TRBD1. This CDR3 contains 18 residues. V lost 2 bases and J lost 1; bases outside the gene matches: 11. CDR1 is MNHNY and CDR2 is SVGAGI in the germline V gene (reference sequence). CDR3 amino acids: CASSYGTDYIESNQPQHF. The CDR3 DNA reads TGTGCCAGCAGTTACGGGACAGATTATATTGAGAGCAATCAGCCCCAGCATTTT.

A few counts support this clonotype. The chain has TRBV12-3 or TRBV12-4 and TRBJ2-5; maybe TRBD2 (5 bases). The V end lost 2 bases, the J end lost 5 bases, and 15 bases lay between the germline ends. This CDR3 is 15 amino acids long. The CDR3 DNA is TGTGCCAGCAGTTTATGGGGTTTGGGCGGGGAGACCCAGTACTTC. It codes for CASSLWGLGGETQYF.

The chain carries TRBV27 and TRBJ2-7; D perhaps matches TRBD1 (6 bases). The CDR3 runs to 11 residues. Germline V gives CDR1 MNHEY, CDR2 SMNVEV (reference sequence). V dropped 7 bases and J dropped 7 bases, with 11 bases sitting between them. The chain's CDR3 is CASNFQGEQYF. The DNA of the CDR3 is TGTGCCAGCAACTTCCAGGGGGAGCAGTACTTC.

This clonotype was recorded at least ten times. This chain's CDR3 is CASSPRTGISPHYEQYF. In DNA, the CDR3 is TGCGCCAGCAGCCCACGGACAGGGATATCACCACACTACGAGCAGTACTTC. The chain is built from TRBV5-1 and TRBJ2-7; 8 nucleotides line up with TRBD1. The CDR3 loop spans 17 amino acids. Germline V CDR1 and CDR2: SGHRS, YFSETQ. V shed 4 bases, J shed 3 bases, and the junction held 15 bases outside the gene matches.

The chain carries TRBV27 and TRBJ2-1; 8 nucleotides agree with TRBD2. Germline-derived CDR1 and CDR2 are MNHEY and SMNVEV (reference sequence). V lost 2 bases and J lost 5; bases outside the gene matches: 11. CDR3 size: 17 residues. For the CDR3, the DNA is TGTGCCAGCAGTTTAAGCTTCCGAGCGGGGGTAAACAATGAGCAGTTCTTC. Translated: CASSLSFRAGVNNEQFF.